This T cell receptor beta chain was sequenced during a study of beta chain features in type 1 diabetes. General study points: In cDNA sequencing, cells with high TCR expression could be over-represented. With patients and controls alike, PCR might favor shorter templates to an equal degree.

The isolated RNA, all of it, was reverse transcribed, so expressed TCRB transcripts were what got sequenced. Samples of naive, central memory and regulatory T cells yielded a mean of around 3.8 million reads. Here immunoSEQ multiplex PCR was the method, and the copy in TCRdb shows in-frame clones only, minus some. The top ten clones hold roughly 0.019% of a sample with a few hundred thousand clones, over 13% of them seen once. With regard to this clone: Its antigen is as yet unknown.

The sequence derives from a young woman in good health. Sequenced input: naive CD4+ T cells from blood.

CDR3 loop: CASRPNSGRAYEQYF. CDR3 nucleotide sequence: TGTGCCAGCAGGCCCAATAGCGGGAGGGCCTACGAGCAGTACTTC. This chain connects TRBV27 to TRBJ2-7; the match to TRBD2 covers 11 bases. The CDR3 runs 15 residues. Unmatched junction bases numbered 6, after V lost 6 bases and J lost 2 bases. The germline gives CDR1 MNHEY, CDR2 SMNVEV (reference sequence).